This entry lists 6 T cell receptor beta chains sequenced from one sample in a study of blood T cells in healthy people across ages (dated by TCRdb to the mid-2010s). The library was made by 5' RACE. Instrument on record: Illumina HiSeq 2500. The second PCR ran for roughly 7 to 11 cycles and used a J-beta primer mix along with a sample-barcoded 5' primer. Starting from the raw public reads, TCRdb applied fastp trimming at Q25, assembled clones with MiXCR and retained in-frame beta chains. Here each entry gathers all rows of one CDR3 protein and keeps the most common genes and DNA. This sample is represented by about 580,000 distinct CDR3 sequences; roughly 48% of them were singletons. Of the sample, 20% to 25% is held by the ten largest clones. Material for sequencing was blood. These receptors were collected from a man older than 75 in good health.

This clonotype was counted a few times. The CDR3 loop reads CASSSDYGVGSPLHF. The CDR3 coding sequence is TGTGCCAGCTCTTCAGACTACGGGGTAGGTTCACCCCTCCACTTT. The J gene is TRBJ1-6, the V gene TRBV9; unclear D gene. V lost 7 bases to trimming and J lost 9 bases, with 20 bases between them. This CDR3 has 15 amino acids. CDR1 is SGDLS, CDR2 YYNGEE, per germline.

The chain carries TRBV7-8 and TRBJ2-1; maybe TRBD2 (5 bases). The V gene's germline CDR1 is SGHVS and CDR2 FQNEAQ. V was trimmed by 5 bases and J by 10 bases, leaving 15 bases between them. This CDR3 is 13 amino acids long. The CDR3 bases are TGTGCCAGCAGCCCAAACCGGGATGGGGAGCAGTTCTTC. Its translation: CASSPNRDGEQFF.

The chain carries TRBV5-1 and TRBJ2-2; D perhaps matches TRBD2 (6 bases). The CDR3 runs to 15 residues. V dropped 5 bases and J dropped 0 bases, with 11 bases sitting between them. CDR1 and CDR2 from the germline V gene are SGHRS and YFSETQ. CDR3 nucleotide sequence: TGCGCCAGCAGACGGACGGGAGCGAACACCGGGGAGCTGTTTTTT. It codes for CASRRTGANTGELFF.

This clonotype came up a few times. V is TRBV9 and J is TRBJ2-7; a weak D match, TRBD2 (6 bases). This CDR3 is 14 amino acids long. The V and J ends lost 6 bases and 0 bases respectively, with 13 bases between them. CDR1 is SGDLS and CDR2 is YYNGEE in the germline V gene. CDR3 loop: CASNFAGNSYEQYF. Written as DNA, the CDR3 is TGTGCCAGCAACTTTGCGGGGAACTCCTACGAGCAGTACTTC.

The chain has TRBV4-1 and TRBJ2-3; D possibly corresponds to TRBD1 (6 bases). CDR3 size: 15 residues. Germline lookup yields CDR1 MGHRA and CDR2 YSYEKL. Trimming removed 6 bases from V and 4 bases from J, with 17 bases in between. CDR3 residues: CASRGVGGVPDTQYF. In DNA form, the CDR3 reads TGCGCCAGCAGGGGGGTAGGGGGAGTACCAGATACGCAGTATTTT.

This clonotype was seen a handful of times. CDR3 sequence: CASSQETRGGSPLHF. The CDR3 bases are TGTGCCAGCAGCCAAGAGACCCGAGGCGGTTCACCCCTCCACTTT. The chain carries TRBV3-1 and TRBJ1-6; unclear D gene. CDR1 and CDR2 (germline): LGHDT, YNNKEL (reference sequence). The CDR3 covers 15 residues. Trimming pared 0 bases from V and 9 bases from J, leaving 12 bases between.